These 29 T cell receptor beta chains came from one sample sequenced in a study of blood T cells in healthy people across ages. A second PCR of roughly 7 to 11 cycles used a sample-barcoded 5' primer and a J-beta primer mix. TCRdb passed the 5' RACE reads through MiXCR, listing each CDR3 protein once. This table has roughly 790,000 distinct CDR3 sequences, roughly 44% appearing once. The sequencing sample was made of blood. Receptors originate from a woman in her sixties or seventies in good health.

This clonotype was observed a few times. This chain's CDR3 is CASRSGTRTYNEQFF. In DNA form, the CDR3 reads TGTGCCAGCAGGTCCGGGACTAGGACTTACAATGAGCAGTTCTTC. The V gene is TRBV7-9, the J gene TRBJ2-1; TRBD2 agrees at 8 bases. CDR3 size: 15 residues. Germline CDR1 is SEHNR and CDR2 is FQNEAQ (reference sequence). V lost 6 bases, J lost 4 bases, and 8 bases stayed unmatched.

This clonotype was counted between two and nine times. This chain uses TRBV7-2 with TRBJ2-1, with 14 bases identical to TRBD2. This CDR3 is 17 amino acids long. In germline, CDR1 is SGHTA, CDR2 FQGNSA. V lost 5 bases and J lost 8; bases outside the gene matches: 11. CDR3 DNA sequence: TGTGCCAGCAGCATAACTCCCGGGACTAGCGGGAGAGATGAGCAGTTCTTC. It yields the protein CASSITPGTSGRDEQFF.

The rearrangement joins TRBV3-1 to TRBJ1-4; D remains ambiguous. Trimming took 3 bases from V and 8 from J, leaving 4 bases between them. This CDR3 is built from 11 residues. Germline CDR1 LGHDT, CDR2 YNNKEL (reference sequence). CDR3 nucleotides: TGTGCCAGCAGCCAGGCCGAAAAACTGTTTTTT. This gives the protein CASSQAEKLFF.

This sequence joins TRBV6-5 and TRBJ2-1, with 11 bases fitting TRBD2. CDR3 length equals 13 residues. From germline, CDR1 is MNHEY and CDR2 SVGAGI. J gave up 10 bases and V 8 bases, and 7 bases lay outside the gene matches. CDR3 loop: CASRDRLAGEQFF. The CDR3 DNA reads as TGTGCCAGCCGGGACAGACTAGCGGGAGAGCAGTTCTTC.

The CDR3 DNA is TGTGCCAGCAGCCCCTGGACTAGCGGGAAGGTCCACACCGGGGAGCTGTTTTTT. Its translation is CASSPWTSGKVHTGELFF. The chain uses TRBV9 and TRBJ2-2; TRBD2 matches at 12 bases. The germline CDR1 and CDR2 sequences are SGDLS and YYNGEE. The CDR3 contains 18 residues. The V segment lost 4 bases and the J segment 3 bases; nucleotides outside the gene matches: 10.

The chain links TRBV20-1 to TRBJ2-1; D might be TRBD1 (5 bases). The CDR3 totals 13 residues. Germline V gene sequence: CDR1 DFQATT, CDR2 SNEGSKA (reference sequence). Trimming took off 3 bases at V and 6 bases at J, with 12 bases between the two ends. The CDR3 coding sequence is TGCAGTGCTAGCCCCCAGGGTCCCAATGAGCAGTTCTTC. It specifies CSASPQGPNEQFF.

There are a few counts of this clonotype. This chain links TRBV7-9 with TRBJ2-1; no clear D gene. The CDR3 is made up of 11 amino acids. Germline CDR1 SEHNR, CDR2 FQNEAQ (reference sequence). V was pared by 11 bases and J by 0 bases, with 5 bases between. Here the CDR3 DNA reads TGTGCCCTGGGCTCCTACAATGAGCAGTTCTTC. Amino acids: CALGSYNEQFF.

The V and J genes are TRBV19 and TRBJ2-7, with D unresolved. The germline V gene encodes CDR1 LNHDA and CDR2 SQIVND (reference sequence). Trimming stripped 1 base from V and 5 bases from J, with 6 bases between. The CDR3 length is 12 residues. In DNA form, the CDR3 reads TGTGCCAGTAGTATAGGCCAGAACGAGCAGTACTTC. Translated, it gives CASSIGQNEQYF.

This sequence joins TRBV29-1 and TRBJ1-2, with D uncertain. The CDR3 sequence is 14 residues long. Deletions cut 4 bases from V and 0 bases from J, with 12 bases between. Germline V CDR1 and CDR2: SQVTM, ANQGSEA. The CDR3 DNA follows: TGCAGCGTTGGGAGTCCAGCCCCTAACTATGGCTACACCTTC. Translation: CSVGSPAPNYGYTF.

This chain links TRBV12-3 or TRBV12-4 with TRBJ2-1, with D hard to call. V shed 3 bases and J shed 2 bases, with 11 bases lying between them. This CDR3 spans 15 amino acids. In nucleotides, the CDR3 is TGTGCCAGCAGTTTCTCCCCTACAGCCTACAATGAGCAGTTCTTC. Translated: CASSFSPTAYNEQFF.

V gene TRBV10-3 combines with J gene TRBJ1-2; D perhaps matches TRBD1 (6 bases). Germline V gene lookup returns CDR1 ENHRY and CDR2 SYGVKD. CDR3 length: 13 residues. Trimming took 10 bases from V and 8 from J, leaving 20 bases between them. CDR3 region: CATQPGQRGGYTF. The CDR3 DNA reads as TGTGCCACCCAACCAGGCCAGAGGGGGGGCTACACCTTC.

J is TRBJ2-1 and V is TRBV14, with a weak D call TRBD2 (6 bases). V lost 4 bases, J lost 6 bases, and 22 bases lay in between. Germline CDR1 is SGHDN and CDR2 is FVKESK. The CDR3 consists of 17 residues. The CDR3 bases are TGTGCCAGCAGCCCTAAGAGGGATGGCGGGGCCCGCAATGAGCAGTTCTTC. Translation gives CASSPKRDGGARNEQFF.

This sequence joins TRBV20-1 and TRBJ2-7; TRBD2 is a possible D gene (5 bases). Trimming shortened V by 5 bases and J by 4 bases, and 27 bases separated the two germline ends. CDR3 length: 17 amino acids. Germline assignment: CDR1 DFQATT and CDR2 SNEGSKA (reference sequence). CDR3 nucleotides: TGCAGTGCTCGGGAAGGGAGAACTAGAATTTCGTCTTACGAGCAGTACTTC. Amino acids: CSAREGRTRISSYEQYF.

The chain has TRBV10-3 and TRBJ1-2; 10 positions agree with TRBD1. Per the germline V gene, CDR1 is ENHRY and CDR2 is SYGVKD. The junction had 4 bases not matched to a gene; V was cut back by 6 bases and J by 3 bases. The CDR3 has 14 amino acids. In nucleotides, the CDR3 is TGTGCCATCAGGACAGGGGGCGCTGACTATGGCTACACCTTC. Its translation is CAIRTGGADYGYTF.

This clonotype was found a few times. The chain carries TRBV7-2 and TRBJ1-1, with no clear D. Looked up from germline, CDR1 is SGHTA and CDR2 is FQGNSA. This CDR3 is built from 16 residues. Trimming pared 1 base from V and 4 bases from J, leaving 16 bases between. CDR3 sequence reads: CASSLEGLGIGTEAFF. In DNA, the CDR3 is TGTGCCAGCAGCTTAGAAGGCTTGGGGATAGGCACTGAAGCTTTCTTT.

At least ten counts were recorded for this clonotype. This sequence joins TRBV7-9 and TRBJ2-5; D perhaps matches TRBD2 (6 bases). This CDR3 is built from 13 residues. V was trimmed by 7 bases and J by 5 bases, leaving 14 bases between them. Germline V gene lookup returns CDR1 SEHNR and CDR2 FQNEAQ (reference sequence). CDR3: CASNYGSGETQYF. DNA of the CDR3: TGTGCCAGCAACTACGGGAGCGGGGAGACCCAGTACTTC.

The genes are TRBV6-2 or TRBV6-3 and TRBJ2-7; D gene ambiguous. The CDR3 length is 12 residues. V was cut by 7 bases and J by 4 bases, with 11 bases left in between. Germline V gene sequence: CDR1 MNHEY, CDR2 SVGEGT. CDR3: CASTRNGYEQYF. The CDR3 bases are TGTGCCAGCACGCGGAACGGGTACGAGCAGTACTTC.

In DNA, the CDR3 is TGTGCCAGCAGCTTTCGAGTGAGCGAGGAGTGGGCAGATACGCAGTATTTT. Its translation is CASSFRVSEEWADTQYF. V gene TRBV5-5 combines with J gene TRBJ2-3; D is undetermined. The CDR3 spans 17 residues. Between the trimmed V and J ends, which lost 2 bases and 4 bases, there was a span of 20 bases. The V gene's germline CDR1 is SGHKS and CDR2 YYEKEE (reference sequence).

A single count supports this clonotype. The chain combines TRBV20-1 with TRBJ1-6; TRBD1 matches 10 bases. CDR1 and CDR2 from the germline V gene are DFQATT and SNEGSKA (reference sequence). V lost 5 bases to trimming and J lost 7 bases; unmatched junction nucleotides: 11. The length of the CDR3 is 16 residues. CDR3 sequence: CSAPTGQGEKNSPLHF. In DNA form, the CDR3 reads TGCAGTGCTCCCACTGGACAGGGGGAAAAAAATTCACCCCTCCACTTT.

This clonotype was detected many times. The chain has TRBV12-3 or TRBV12-4 and TRBJ2-7, with 9 bases aligning to TRBD1. The CDR3 runs to 14 residues. The V segment lost 4 bases and the J segment 5 bases; nucleotides outside the gene matches: 6. The CDR3 protein is CASSSMTGGHEQYF. CDR3 nucleotide sequence: TGTGCCAGCAGTTCAATGACAGGGGGTCACGAGCAGTACTTC.

Worth noting for this clonotype: Its ends do not fully match the called genes, so a read error is possible. The CDR3 here is CASSQGIDQPRHF. As DNA, the CDR3 is TGTGCCAGCAGCCAAGGAATTGATCAGCCCCGGCATTTT. The rearrangement joins TRBV3-1 to TRBJ1-5; D uncertain. Per germline, CDR1 LGHDT and CDR2 YNNKEL (reference sequence). The CDR3 extends over 13 amino acids.

V gene TRBV2 combines with J gene TRBJ2-7; no definite D call. Germline CDR1 reads SNHLY; CDR2 reads FYNNEI. The CDR3 is 13 residues long. Trimming removed 7 bases at V and 0 bases at J, with 10 bases between. The CDR3 coding sequence is TGTGCCAGCAATTCGTGGAGCTCCTACGAGCAGTACTTC. This translates into CASNSWSSYEQYF.

The rearrangement joins TRBV4-2 to TRBJ2-5; TRBD2 agrees at 9 bases. The J call may be incorrect, as the DNA end agrees better with TRBJ2-7. The CDR3 has 15 residues. Per the germline V gene, CDR1 is LGHNA and CDR2 is YNFKEQ. The CDR3 coding sequence is TGTGCCAGCAGCCAAGATAGCGGGGGTTACTACGAGCAGTACTTC. Protein: CASSQDSGGYYEQYF.

In its sample, this clonotype was seen a few times. CDR3: CASSMGQGIQPQHF. Here the CDR3 DNA reads TGTGCCAGCAGCATGGGACAGGGAATTCAGCCCCAGCATTTT. V and J are TRBV5-5 and TRBJ1-5; 9 bases are shared with TRBD1. This CDR3 is built from 14 residues. Germline V gene sequence: CDR1 SGHKS, CDR2 YYEKEE (reference sequence). Trimming at V came to 4 bases and at J to 6 bases, leaving 5 bases not matched to a gene.

This clonotype came up many times. The chain uses TRBV9 and TRBJ2-7, with TRBD2 matching 11 bases. V shed 0 bases, J shed 3 bases, and the junction held 5 bases outside the gene matches. The CDR3 totals 16 residues. Germline V gene data show CDR1 as SGDLS and CDR2 as YYNGEE. The DNA for the CDR3 is TGTGCCAGCAGCGTAGCTGGGCTAGCGGGAGGCTACGAGCAGTACTTC. Translation gives CASSVAGLAGGYEQYF.

The genes are TRBV25-1 and TRBJ2-7, with D perhaps matching TRBD2 (7 bases). This CDR3 has 14 amino acids. CDR1 is MGHDK and CDR2 is SYGVNS in the germline V gene. V lost 3 bases and J lost 7, with 16 bases in between. CDR3 coding DNA: TGTGCCAGCAGTGATGTTGCGGGGGCTAAGGAGCAGTACTTC. Amino acid sequence: CASSDVAGAKEQYF.

This clonotype has only a few counts. The CDR3 here is CASSYERGYGGHYEQYF. The CDR3 DNA reads as TGTGCCAGCAGTTACGAGCGAGGATACGGGGGTCACTACGAGCAGTACTTC. The gene calls are TRBV6-5 and TRBJ2-7; D possibly corresponds to TRBD2 (6 bases). CDR3 length: 17 amino acids. The germline V and J ends were trimmed by 2 bases and 3 bases, with 20 bases remaining between them. CDR1 and CDR2 from the germline V gene are MNHEY and SVGAGI.

The rearrangement uses TRBV6-2 or TRBV6-3 and TRBJ1-5; unclear D gene. Germline V gives CDR1 MNHEY, CDR2 SVGEGT. CDR3 length equals 13 residues. The V end was cut by 4 bases, the J end by 4 bases, with 8 bases between. CDR3 amino acids: CASSFKANQPQHF. DNA of the CDR3: TGTGCCAGCAGTTTTAAAGCGAATCAGCCCCAGCATTTT.

This clonotype was picked up a small number of times. The chain joins TRBV28 to TRBJ2-7, with 7 bases matching TRBD1. This CDR3 has 14 amino acids. Germline CDR1 and CDR2: MDHEN and SYDVKM. V lost 4 bases to trimming and J lost 1 base; unmatched junction nucleotides: 4. The CDR3 DNA sequence: TGTGCCAGCAGTTCCGGACAGGAATCCTACGAGCAGTACTTC. This gives the protein CASSSGQESYEQYF. The full variable domain, rest sourced from reference TRBV28 and TRBJ2-7, is DVKVTQSSRYLVKRTGEKVFLECVQDMDHENMFWYRQDPGLGLRLIYFSYDVKMKEKGDIPEGYSVSREKKERFSLILESASTNQTSMYLCASSSGQESYEQYFGPGTRLTVT.